This TCR beta chain was sequenced during a study of response to subunit inactivated influenza vaccine. Study-wide results and caveats: Few additional T cells are recruited per seasonal influenza vaccination, authors suggested.

This clonotype was seen a handful of times. Its target is not known. TCRdb analysed the RT-PCR reads with MiXCR anew, one entry per CDR3 protein. The sample has 800,000 or so distinct CDR3 sequences, approximately 21% seen once. The CDR3 runs 13 residues. Trimming removed 5 bases at V and 5 bases at J, with 12 bases between. Germline V gene lookup returns CDR1 SGHTA and CDR2 FQGNSA. The source material was PBMCs from blood, sampled around 5 days after vaccination. The chain has TRBV7-2 and TRBJ2-5, with D tentatively TRBD2 (6 bases). This clonotype was obtained from a man aged 50-59 years who received an inactivated influenza vaccine. The CDR3 bases are TGTGCCAGCAGCCGCGGGATGCGTGAGACCCAGTACTTC. The encoded protein is CASSRGMRETQYF.